This entry concerns a single T cell receptor (beta chain). Antigen: not known. These data come from a study of cytomegalovirus exposure and HLA in healthy donors. The protocol was immunoSEQ multiplex PCR, while the TCRdb copy is restricted to in-frame clones and leaves out a portion. Here the sample spans 330,000 or so clones, roughly 85% being singletons. Study-level points and caveats: High sensitivity and specificity were reportedly achieved when the classifier diagnosed cytomegalovirus status.

The CDR3 spans 15 residues. Germline values: CDR1 SGHRS, CDR2 YFSETQ. V lost 3 bases and J lost 6; bases outside the gene matches: 7. Sequencing was done on a sample of PBMCs. This receptor was identified in a young woman in good health and CMV-seronegative. The chain couples TRBV5-1 to TRBJ1-3; 9 bases fit TRBD1. The CDR3 DNA sequence: TGCGCCAGCAGCTGGTCCGGGACAGGGTTAAACACCATATATTTT. This sequence encodes CASSWSGTGLNTIYF.